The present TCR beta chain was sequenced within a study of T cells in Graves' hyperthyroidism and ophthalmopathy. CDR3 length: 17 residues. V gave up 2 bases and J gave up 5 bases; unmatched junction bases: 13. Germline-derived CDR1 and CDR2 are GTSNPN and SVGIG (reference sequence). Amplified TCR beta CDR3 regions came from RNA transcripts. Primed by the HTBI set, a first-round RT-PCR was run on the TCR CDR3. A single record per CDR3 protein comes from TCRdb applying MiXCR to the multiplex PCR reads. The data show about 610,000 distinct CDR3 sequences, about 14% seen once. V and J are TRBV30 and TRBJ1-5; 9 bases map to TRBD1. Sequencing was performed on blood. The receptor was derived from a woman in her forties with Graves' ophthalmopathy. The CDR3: CAWSRGTGTPEYQPQHF. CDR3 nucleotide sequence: TGTGCCTGGAGTCGGGGGACAGGGACCCCTGAATATCAGCCCCAGCATTTT.